What follows are 30 T cell receptor beta chains derived from one specimen sequenced in a study of cytomegalovirus exposure and HLA in healthy donors. Primers: 60 Vbeta forward and 13 Jbeta reverse. Profiling relied on immunoSEQ multiplex PCR, and the TCRdb table lists in-frame clones only, not all of them. The sample lists 130,000 to 150,000 clones; approximately 80% were seen once. The sequenced sample consisted of PBMCs. These receptors were collected from a man aged 35 to 55 in good health and CMV-seropositive.

The chain uses TRBV4-1 and TRBJ1-5; D remains unclear. Trimming pared 0 bases from V and 6 bases from J, leaving 9 bases between. The CDR3 consists of 14 residues. Per germline, CDR1 MGHRA and CDR2 YSYEKL. The CDR3 nucleotides read TGCGCCAGCAGCCAAGAGCTAGTCGGTCAGCCCCAGCATTTT. Encoded protein: CASSQELVGQPQHF.

This clone came up once. The genes are TRBV2 and TRBJ2-7; no clear D. This CDR3 has 13 amino acids. Trimming took off 6 bases at V and 0 bases at J, with 9 bases between the two ends. Germline lookup yields CDR1 SNHLY and CDR2 FYNNEI. The CDR3: CASSADISYEQYF. The CDR3 bases are TGTGCCAGCAGCGCTGACATCTCCTACGAGCAGTACTTC.

The chain is built from TRBV7-9 and TRBJ2-2, with 10 nucleotides matching TRBD2. Germline CDR1 SEHNR, CDR2 FQNEAQ (reference sequence). The CDR3 runs 16 residues. J was trimmed by 2 bases and V by 5 bases; bases with no gene match: 5. The chain's CDR3 is CASSPASGSNTGELFF. DNA of the CDR3: TGTGCCAGCAGCCCTGCTAGCGGGAGTAACACCGGGGAGCTGTTTTTT. Full variable domain (missing parts from reference TRBV7-9 and TRBJ2-2): DTGVSQNPRHKITKRGQNVTFRCDPISEHNRLYWYRQTLGQGPEFLTYFQNEAQLEKSRLLSDRFSAERPKGSFSTLEIQRTEQGDSAMYLCASSPASGSNTGELFFGEGSRLTVL.

The V and J genes are TRBV9 and TRBJ2-7; a weak D match, TRBD1 (5 bases). Trimming removed 3 bases from V and 5 bases from J, with 21 bases in between. The CDR3 runs 16 residues. In germline, CDR1 is SGDLS, CDR2 YYNGEE. CDR3 sequence (DNA): TGTGCCAGCAGCGGAAGACAGTCCCTCTCGGTAAACGAGCAGTACTTC. Residues: CASSGRQSLSVNEQYF.

Remarks on this clone: One end of the junction fails to match germline, which may point to a read error. CDR3: CSSSLDLRESTRTQYF. The CDR3 DNA follows: TGTTCCAGCAGCTTAGATCTCAGGGAATCAACGCGGACCCAGTACTTC. The V and J genes are TRBV7-9 and TRBJ2-5; D perhaps matches TRBD1 (5 bases). CDR1 and CDR2 from the germline V gene are SEHNR and FQNEAQ (reference sequence). This CDR3 region has 16 residues.

The rearrangement links TRBV29-1 to TRBJ2-4; 8 positions match TRBD1. The germline CDR1 and CDR2 sequences are SQVTM and ANQGSEA. The CDR3 has 14 amino acids. Trimming took 4 bases from V and 0 from J; bases not matched to a gene: 2. CDR3 sequence: CSVVRGLAKNIQYF. CDR3 coding DNA: TGCAGCGTTGTCAGGGGGCTAGCCAAAAACATTCAGTACTTC.

This chain links TRBV14 with TRBJ2-7; 7 bases line up with TRBD2. The germline V gene encodes CDR1 SGHDN and CDR2 FVKESK. The CDR3 extends over 17 amino acids. Trimming cost V 4 bases and J 4 bases; bases outside gene matches: 16. This CDR3 is CASSPEVGVGRRYEQYF. DNA for the CDR3: TGTGCCAGCAGCCCTGAGGTAGGCGTCGGGAGGAGGTACGAGCAGTACTTC.

This rearrangement joins TRBV7-8 to TRBJ1-1; no clear D. This CDR3 is built from 13 residues. Germline values: CDR1 SGHVS, CDR2 FQNEAQ. Deletions cut 2 bases from V and 1 base from J, with 5 bases between. The CDR3 is CASSLPGNTEAFF. CDR3 nucleotides: TGTGCCAGCAGCTTACCGGGGAACACTGAAGCTTTCTTT.

This chain links TRBV6-5 with TRBJ1-1, with a possible D match to TRBD1 (5 bases). This CDR3 spans 12 amino acids. The germline V gene has CDR1 MNHEY and CDR2 SVGAGI. V shed 2 bases and J shed 11 bases, with 12 bases lying between them. The chain's CDR3 is CASSYRGSVAFF. DNA of the CDR3: TGTGCCAGCAGTTACCGGGGGAGCGTGGCTTTCTTT.

This clone was observed a few times. V usage is TRBV5-6 and J usage is TRBJ2-6; D is possibly TRBD1 (5 bases). CDR1 and CDR2 (germline): SGHDT, YYEEEE. V was shortened by 5 bases and J by 14 bases, with 17 bases between the two germline ends. This CDR3 contains 13 residues. The CDR3 loop is CASRFVQGRFLTF. DNA for the CDR3: TGTGCCAGCAGGTTCGTCCAGGGAAGGTTCCTGACTTTC. The whole variable domain, remainder taken from reference TRBV5-6 and TRBJ2-6, is DAGVTQSPTHLIKTRGQQVTLRCSPKSGHDTVSWYQQALGQGPQFIFQYYEEEERQRGNFPDRFSGHQFPNYSSELNVNALLLGDSALYLCASRFVQGRFLTFGAGSRLTVL.

DNA for the CDR3: TGTGCCAGTAAATGGAGGTTCCACTCTGGAAACACCATATATTTT. It translates to CASKWRFHSGNTIYF. The genes are TRBV19 and TRBJ1-3, with D unclear. The CDR3 is made up of 15 amino acids. CDR1 LNHDA and CDR2 SQIVND come from the germline V gene (reference sequence). V gave up 7 bases and J gave up 0 bases, with 13 bases separating them.

The chain joins TRBV7-9 to TRBJ2-7, with D possibly TRBD1 on 6 matching bases. Germline lookup yields CDR1 SEHNR and CDR2 FQNEAQ (reference sequence). V lost 6 bases, J lost 2 bases, and 11 bases lay in between. This CDR3 has 13 amino acids. Here the CDR3 reads CASSRQDTYEQYF. The CDR3, as DNA: TGTGCCAGCAGTCGACAGGACACCTACGAGCAGTACTTC.

The rearrangement links TRBV25-1 to TRBJ1-3, with TRBD1 matching 10 bases. Looked up from germline, CDR1 is MGHDK and CDR2 is SYGVNS. The CDR3 sequence is 16 residues long. J was trimmed by 0 bases and V by 3 bases; bases with no gene match: 2. CDR3 sequence (DNA): TGTGCCAGCAGTGAGGGACAGGGGCGCTCTGGAAACACCATATATTTT. The encoded protein is CASSEGQGRSGNTIYF.

In DNA form, the CDR3 reads TGTGCCAGCTCGAGAGACAGGCAAGAGACCCAGTACTTC. Its translation is CASSRDRQETQYF. The chain has TRBV18 and TRBJ2-5; perhaps TRBD1 as D (6 bases). This CDR3 is 13 amino acids long. Germline lookup yields CDR1 KGHSH and CDR2 LQKENI. V was cut by 6 bases and J by 2 bases, with 10 bases left in between.

In its sample, this clone was seen once. The genes are TRBV18 and TRBJ2-5; possibly TRBD1 for D (5 bases). Germline CDR1 reads KGHSH; CDR2 reads LQKENI. There are 15 residues in the CDR3. Trimming cost V 5 bases and J 7 bases, with 20 bases left between them. Written as DNA, the CDR3 is TGTGCCAGCTCAGCACAGAACGGCCCGCAGGGGACCCAGTACTTC. It yields the protein CASSAQNGPQGTQYF.

This rearrangement joins TRBV9 to TRBJ2-1; 7 bases are a match to TRBD1. The CDR3 is 13 residues long. After removal of 3 bases from V and 3 bases from J, the junction contained 0 bases not matched to a gene. Germline V gene data show CDR1 as SGDLS and CDR2 as YYNGEE. The CDR3 bases are TGTGCCAGCAGCGGACAGGGCTACAATGAGCAGTTCTTC. It yields the protein CASSGQGYNEQFF.

This chain uses TRBV15 with TRBJ2-5, with D possibly TRBD1 on 6 matching bases. CDR1 and CDR2 (germline): LNHNV, YYDKDF (reference sequence). V lost 3 bases to trimming and J lost 1 base, with 12 bases between them. This CDR3 comprises 15 residues. The CDR3 spells CATSRGTQSQETQYF. CDR3 coding DNA: TGTGCCACCAGCAGGGGGACACAGAGCCAAGAGACCCAGTACTTC.

This clone was counted only a few times. CDR3 amino acids: CASSPYSNNQPQHF. CDR3 nucleotide sequence: TGTGCCAGCTCACCATACAGTAACAATCAGCCCCAGCATTTT. This chain joins TRBV18 and TRBJ1-5, with no clear D. CDR1 KGHSH and CDR2 LQKENI come from the germline V gene. The CDR3 contains 14 residues. Trimming pared 2 bases from V and 3 bases from J, leaving 8 bases between.

J is TRBJ1-2 and V is TRBV27; 7 bases line up with TRBD1. With 3 bases clipped from V and 7 bases from J, the junction kept 2 bases outside the gene matches. The V gene's germline CDR1 is MNHEY and CDR2 SMNVEV (reference sequence). The CDR3 sequence is 12 residues long. CDR3 sequence reads: CASSLTGRGYTF. The CDR3 bases are TGTGCCAGCAGTTTGACAGGGCGTGGCTACACCTTC.

This clone was detected a few times. The chain combines TRBV4-1 with TRBJ1-5; D perhaps matches TRBD1 (6 bases). The CDR3 totals 16 residues. Trimming removed 1 base at V and 4 bases at J, with 14 bases between. CDR1 is MGHRA and CDR2 is YSYEKL in the germline V gene. CDR3 in amino acids: CASSQGLRGRNQPQHF. The CDR3 DNA reads TGCGCCAGCAGCCAAGGGTTGAGGGGGAGAAATCAGCCCCAGCATTTT.

The chain carries TRBV10-3 and TRBJ1-2; 8 bases line up with TRBD1. The CDR3 spans 16 residues. Germline V gene lookup returns CDR1 ENHRY and CDR2 SYGVKD. V shed 2 bases and J 0 bases; nucleotides not matched to a gene: 5. The CDR3 bases are TGTGCCATCAGTGAGGGGACAGGCAGAACTAACTATGGCTACACCTTC. This sequence encodes CAISEGTGRTNYGYTF.

V and J are TRBV6-6 and TRBJ2-7; TRBD2 matches 7 bases. Trimming cost V 5 bases and J 7 bases; bases outside gene matches: 8. The CDR3 length is 13 residues. CDR1 and CDR2 (germline): MNHNY, SVGAGI (reference sequence). CDR3 nucleotides: TGTGCCAGCAGTCGGACTAGATCGGGAGAGCAGTACTTC. This codes for CASSRTRSGEQYF.

V is TRBV18 and J is TRBJ1-2; 10 bases agree with TRBD1. The J segment lost 4 bases and the V segment lost 3 bases, leaving 11 bases of the junction unmatched. This CDR3 contains 17 residues. Germline CDR1 KGHSH, CDR2 LQKENI. CDR3 coding DNA: TGTGCCAGCTCACCCGGGACCCGACAGGGGGCGGGCTATGGCTACACCTTC. Encoded protein: CASSPGTRQGAGYGYTF.

This clone was observed once. The same CDR3 is also encoded by other DNA sequences in this sample. The J gene is TRBJ2-7, the V gene TRBV6-5; TRBD2 is a possible D gene (5 bases). This CDR3 region has 13 residues. Germline CDR1 reads MNHEY; CDR2 reads SVGAGI. V shed 4 bases and J shed 1 base, with 8 bases lying between them. The chain's CDR3 is CASSSGGSYEQYF. The CDR3 DNA follows: TGTGCCAGCAGTTCCGGCGGGTCCTACGAGCAGTACTTC.

This clone occurred a few times. The chain links TRBV9 to TRBJ2-7; 10 nucleotides match TRBD2. After removal of 4 bases from V and 2 bases from J, the junction contained 6 bases not matched to a gene. CDR3 length: 15 residues. The germline V gene has CDR1 SGDLS and CDR2 YYNGEE. This CDR3 reads CASSPRTSGTYEQYF. The CDR3 coding sequence is TGTGCCAGCAGCCCGAGAACTAGCGGGACCTACGAGCAGTACTTC.

This clone has only one observation. This chain uses TRBV29-1 with TRBJ2-3, with D perhaps matching TRBD1 (5 bases). The length of the CDR3 is 13 residues. Germline assignment: CDR1 SQVTM and CDR2 ANQGSEA. With 7 bases removed from V and 3 bases from J, the gap between germline ends came to 14 bases. For the CDR3, the DNA is TGCAGCGCATGGGGCATGGAGACAGATACGCAGTATTTT. This sequence encodes CSAWGMETDTQYF.

This chain uses TRBV30 with TRBJ1-5, with unresolved D. This CDR3 region has 13 residues. Between the trimmed V and J ends, which lost 0 bases and 6 bases, there was a span of 9 bases. Per germline, CDR1 GTSNPN and CDR2 SVGIG (reference sequence). In nucleotides, the CDR3 is TGTGCCTGGAGTGTACTTGCGGGTCAGCCCCAGCATTTT. It codes for CAWSVLAGQPQHF.

This chain links TRBV5-1 with TRBJ1-4, with TRBD1 as a possible D gene (6 bases). The CDR3 length is 16 residues. The V end lost 1 base, the J end lost 0 bases, and 10 bases lay between the germline ends. Looked up from germline, CDR1 is SGHRS and CDR2 is YFSETQ. In DNA, the CDR3 is TGCGCCAGCAGCTTGCACAGGGCATCAACTAATGAAAAACTGTTTTTT. The encoded protein is CASSLHRASTNEKLFF.

The chain carries TRBV5-1 and TRBJ2-5; D unresolved. The CDR3 spans 17 residues. Per germline, CDR1 SGHRS and CDR2 YFSETQ. Trimming cost V 2 bases and J 1 base, with 18 bases left between them. The CDR3 DNA is TGCGCCAGCAGCTTATCAAGCCAACCGGGTTTCCAAGAGACCCAGTACTTC. This gives the protein CASSLSSQPGFQETQYF.

This clone was recorded only once. The chain uses TRBV11-2 and TRBJ1-2, with 9 bases lining up with TRBD1. Trimming at V came to 0 bases and at J to 7 bases, leaving 6 bases not matched to a gene. The CDR3 loop spans 15 amino acids. Per the germline V gene, CDR1 is SGHAT and CDR2 is FQNNGV. CDR3 nucleotide sequence: TGTGCCAGCAGCTTAGATGAGGGACAGGGCCGTGGCTACACCTTC. Its protein product is CASSLDEGQGRGYTF.